A selection of T cell receptor beta chains follows, all from one sample in a study of cytomegalovirus exposure and HLA in healthy donors. Data came from immunoSEQ multiplex PCR; TCRdb stores just in-frame clones and leaves some out. Of 200,000 to 300,000 clones listed, about 86% are singletons. The source material was PBMCs. The receptors originated from a woman between 55 and 75 years old in good health and CMV-seropositive. Both conserved end residues are part of each CDR3. A D gene is named only where the DNA matches it firmly. Clone size is stated in some rows and not others, as once, few, many or a class when expanded.

clone_size: -; j_call: TRBJ2-1; v_call: TRBV9; d_call: TRBD1; cdr3_nt: TGTGCCAGCAGCGTTGGACAGGGTTCATACAATGAGCAGTTCTTC; cdr3_aa: CASSVGQGSYNEQFF
clone_size: -; j_call: TRBJ1-4; v_call: TRBV10-3; d_call: -; cdr3_nt: TGTGCCATCAGTCCGGGACAAGGGGAAAAACTGTTTTTT; cdr3_aa: CAISPGQGEKLFF
clone_size: -; j_call: TRBJ2-5; v_call: TRBV29-1; d_call: TRBD2; cdr3_nt: TGCAGCGTTGAAGAGGGAGTAGCGGGGGGAGAGACCCAGTACTTC; cdr3_aa: CSVEEGVAGGETQYF
clone_size: -; j_call: TRBJ1-1; v_call: TRBV19; d_call: -; cdr3_nt: TGTGCCAGTAGTACGTACACGAACACTGAAGCTTTCTTT; cdr3_aa: CASSTYTNTEAFF
clone_size: -; j_call: TRBJ2-2; v_call: TRBV2; d_call: TRBD2; cdr3_nt: TGTGCCAGCAGGGGCAATAGCGGGTCCCTGAGGTCCGGGGAGCTGTTTTTT; cdr3_aa: CASRGNSGSLRSGELFF
clone_size: -; j_call: TRBJ2-7; v_call: TRBV2; d_call: -; cdr3_nt: TGTGCCAGCGGGGAGGGGGGGAACGAGCAGTACTTC; cdr3_aa: CASGEGGNEQYF
clone_size: -; j_call: TRBJ1-5; v_call: TRBV18; d_call: -; cdr3_nt: TGTGCCAGCTCATCAGATAGCAATCAGCCCCAGCATTTT; cdr3_aa: CASSSDSNQPQHF
clone_size: -; j_call: TRBJ1-1; v_call: TRBV29-1; d_call: -; cdr3_nt: TGCAGCGTTGAAACAGGGAACACTGAAGCTTTCTTT; cdr3_aa: CSVETGNTEAFF
clone_size: few; j_call: TRBJ2-2; v_call: TRBV6-1; d_call: -; cdr3_nt: TGTGCCAGCAGTGAAGTAAGGACTAATCCCGGGGAGCTGTTTTTT; cdr3_aa: CASSEVRTNPGELFF
clone_size: -; j_call: TRBJ2-7; v_call: TRBV6-1; d_call: TRBD1; cdr3_nt: TGTGCCAGCAGAACACAGGTAGGGGGCGGACTCGAGCAGTACTTC; cdr3_aa: CASRTQVGGGLEQYF
clone_size: -; j_call: TRBJ1-3; v_call: TRBV7-2; d_call: -; cdr3_nt: TGTGCCAGCAGCTTAGCGGACATGTACTCTGGAAACACCATATATTTT; cdr3_aa: CASSLADMYSGNTIYF
clone_size: -; j_call: TRBJ1-1; v_call: TRBV5-1; d_call: -; cdr3_nt: TGCGCCAGCAGTCCGGCCCCAGGTGCAAGCACTGAAGCTTTCTTT; cdr3_aa: CASSPAPGASTEAFF
clone_size: -; j_call: TRBJ1-5; v_call: TRBV7-2; d_call: TRBD1; cdr3_nt: TGTGCCAGCAGCTCAGACAGGGCAGCTCAGCCCCAGCATTTT; cdr3_aa: CASSSDRAAQPQHF
clone_size: -; j_call: TRBJ2-7; v_call: TRBV30; d_call: -; cdr3_nt: TGTGCCACCACGACCGGGTCGAACTACGAGCAGTACTTC; cdr3_aa: CATTTGSNYEQYF
clone_size: -; j_call: TRBJ2-3; v_call: TRBV6-5; d_call: TRBD2; cdr3_nt: TGTGCCAGCAGACGACTAGCGGAACTCACAGATACGCAGTATTTT; cdr3_aa: CASRRLAELTDTQYF
clone_size: -; j_call: TRBJ1-5; v_call: TRBV6-1; d_call: -; cdr3_nt: TGTGCCAGCAGTGAAGTACAGGGTGGGGTTGGGCCCCAGCATTTT; cdr3_aa: CASSEVQGGVGPQHF
clone_size: -; j_call: TRBJ2-5; v_call: TRBV10-2; d_call: TRBD2; cdr3_nt: TGCGCCAGCAGTGCCTACCAACCACTAGCGGGACTACAAGAGACCCAGTACTTC; cdr3_aa: CASSAYQPLAGLQETQYF
clone_size: -; j_call: TRBJ2-1; v_call: TRBV9; d_call: TRBD2; cdr3_nt: TGTGCCAGCAGCGTAGGGACTAGCGGGACAAATGAGCAGTTCTTC; cdr3_aa: CASSVGTSGTNEQFF
clone_size: few; j_call: TRBJ2-1; v_call: TRBV4-1; d_call: -; cdr3_nt: TGCGCCAGCAGCCAAAGACCGGGACTCCGCTACAATGAGCAGTTCTTC; cdr3_aa: CASSQRPGLRYNEQFF
clone_size: -; j_call: TRBJ2-7; v_call: TRBV5-8; d_call: TRBD1; cdr3_nt: TGTGCCAGCAGCTCGACCGGGACAGAGACCTCCTACGAGCAGTACTTC; cdr3_aa: CASSSTGTETSYEQYF
clone_size: -; j_call: TRBJ2-1; v_call: TRBV4-1; d_call: -; cdr3_nt: TGCGCCAGCAGCCAAATCAGGAAGGAGCAGTTCTTC; cdr3_aa: CASSQIRKEQFF
clone_size: -; j_call: TRBJ2-1; v_call: TRBV4-1; d_call: -; cdr3_nt: TGCGCCATCCTGAGGCGGAAATACAATGAGCAGTTCTTC; cdr3_aa: CAILRRKYNEQFF
clone_size: -; j_call: TRBJ2-3; v_call: TRBV14; d_call: -; cdr3_nt: TGTGCCAGCAGTCACGACAGGGGCCCGGGGAGGGGTACGCAGTATTTT; cdr3_aa: CASSHDRGPGRGTQYF
clone_size: once; j_call: TRBJ2-1; v_call: TRBV9; d_call: -; cdr3_nt: TGTGCCAGCAGCGTAGGACTGAATGAGCAGTTCTTC; cdr3_aa: CASSVGLNEQFF
clone_size: few; j_call: TRBJ2-7; v_call: TRBV5-4; d_call: -; cdr3_nt: TGTGCCAGCAGGCAATCCGGGAATCCCTACGAGCAGTACTTC; cdr3_aa: CASRQSGNPYEQYF
clone_size: -; j_call: TRBJ2-1; v_call: TRBV7-9; d_call: TRBD2; cdr3_nt: TGTGCCAGCAGCGATCCCGGGACTAGCGGGAGGATGGACTACAATGAGCAGTTCTTC; cdr3_aa: CASSDPGTSGRMDYNEQFF
clone_size: -; j_call: TRBJ1-2; v_call: TRBV5-4; d_call: -; cdr3_nt: TGTGCCAGCAGCTTGGCCCGGGGTTTAGACTATGGCTACACCTTC; cdr3_aa: CASSLARGLDYGYTF
clone_size: -; j_call: TRBJ2-5; v_call: TRBV28; d_call: -; cdr3_nt: TGTGCCAGCAGCCTCATTTTGAGGCGGCAAGAGACCCAGTACTTC; cdr3_aa: CASSLILRRQETQYF
clone_size: -; j_call: TRBJ2-1; v_call: TRBV11-3; d_call: -; cdr3_nt: TGTGCCAGCAGCTCCACAGGGTATGAGCAGTTCTTC; cdr3_aa: CASSSTGYEQFF
clone_size: -; j_call: TRBJ1-4; v_call: TRBV12-5; d_call: -; cdr3_nt: TGTGCTAGTGGCCGAGTTGCAACTAATGAAAAACTGTTTTTT; cdr3_aa: CASGRVATNEKLFF
clone_size: few; j_call: TRBJ2-3; v_call: TRBV9; d_call: -; cdr3_nt: TGTGCCAGCAGCGTGCAAGGGGGAGGCACAGATACGCAGTATTTT; cdr3_aa: CASSVQGGGTDTQYF
clone_size: -; j_call: TRBJ1-2; v_call: TRBV7-2; d_call: TRBD1; cdr3_nt: TGTGCCAGCAGCTTAAGGGGCAGGGGGATGGATGGCTACACCTTC; cdr3_aa: CASSLRGRGMDGYTF
clone_size: -; j_call: TRBJ1-1; v_call: TRBV11-2; d_call: TRBD1; cdr3_nt: TGTGCCAGCAGCTTTACAGGGGAAACTGAAGCTTTCTTT; cdr3_aa: CASSFTGETEAFF
clone_size: few; j_call: TRBJ1-1; v_call: TRBV6-5; d_call: -; cdr3_nt: TGTGCCAGCAGGGGGGGGGCGAGCACTGAAGCTTTCTTT; cdr3_aa: CASRGGASTEAFF
clone_size: -; j_call: TRBJ2-2; v_call: TRBV9; d_call: -; cdr3_nt: TGTGCCAGCAGCCCCGGCCAGGGTTTGAACACCGGGGAGCTGTTTTTT; cdr3_aa: CASSPGQGLNTGELFF
clone_size: -; j_call: TRBJ2-1; v_call: TRBV5-1; d_call: TRBD1; cdr3_nt: TGCGCCAGCAGTTCCGGGACAGGGGTCTACAATGAGCAGTTCTTC; cdr3_aa: CASSSGTGVYNEQFF
clone_size: -; j_call: TRBJ1-1; v_call: TRBV28; d_call: -; cdr3_nt: TGTGCCAGCAGTTTGGGGGGTATCGCCACTGAAGCTTTCTTT; cdr3_aa: CASSLGGIATEAFF
clone_size: -; j_call: TRBJ1-2; v_call: TRBV2; d_call: -; cdr3_nt: TGTGCCAGCAGTGGAGGGTACGGCTACACCTTC; cdr3_aa: CASSGGYGYTF
clone_size: -; j_call: TRBJ2-1; v_call: TRBV19; d_call: TRBD2; cdr3_nt: TGTGCCAGTAGGCAACTAGCGGGAGGATACAATGAGCAGTTCTTC; cdr3_aa: CASRQLAGGYNEQFF
clone_size: few; j_call: TRBJ1-2; v_call: TRBV6-5; d_call: -; cdr3_nt: TGTGCCAGCAGTTTAGGAGGGGGGGGCGCAGGCTACACCTTC; cdr3_aa: CASSLGGGGAGYTF
clone_size: -; j_call: TRBJ2-7; v_call: TRBV4-1; d_call: TRBD1; cdr3_nt: TGCGCCAGCAGCCAAGATTATTTGGTGAGGGGGACAGGGGGTTACGAGCAGTACTTC; cdr3_aa: CASSQDYLVRGTGGYEQYF
clone_size: few; j_call: TRBJ1-2; v_call: TRBV7-9; d_call: -; cdr3_nt: TGTGCCAGCAGCTTAGGGGGGGGTTATGGCTACACCTTC; cdr3_aa: CASSLGGGYGYTF
clone_size: -; j_call: TRBJ1-2; v_call: TRBV5-6; d_call: -; cdr3_nt: TGTGCCAGCAGCTTGAGGGGCCGGCCCTATGGCTACACCTTC; cdr3_aa: CASSLRGRPYGYTF
clone_size: -; j_call: TRBJ1-1; v_call: TRBV6-1; d_call: -; cdr3_nt: TGTGCCAGCAGTAGAGGGAACACTGAAGCTTTCTTT; cdr3_aa: CASSRGNTEAFF
clone_size: -; j_call: TRBJ2-7; v_call: TRBV18; d_call: TRBD1; cdr3_nt: TGTGCCAGCTCTCACCGACAGGGTTACGAGCAGTACTTC; cdr3_aa: CASSHRQGYEQYF
clone_size: -; j_call: TRBJ2-2; v_call: TRBV10-1; d_call: TRBD1; cdr3_nt: TGCGCCAGCAGTCGGGACAGGGCCGGGGAGCTGTTTTTT; cdr3_aa: CASSRDRAGELFF
clone_size: -; j_call: TRBJ1-1; v_call: TRBV7-8; d_call: TRBD1; cdr3_nt: TGTGCCAGCAGCTTAATGGGCTGGACAGGGGCCATGAACACTGAAGCTTTCTTT; cdr3_aa: CASSLMGWTGAMNTEAFF
clone_size: few; j_call: TRBJ1-1; v_call: TRBV4-1; d_call: TRBD1; cdr3_nt: TGCGCCAGCAGCCAAGAAAGGACAGGGGCCAACACTGAAGCTTTCTTT; cdr3_aa: CASSQERTGANTEAFF